Sequencing of this T cell receptor (beta chain) was carried out in a study of long-term antiretroviral therapy in people with HIV. Germline CDR1 and CDR2: SNHLY and FYNNEI. There are 15 residues in the CDR3. Trimming removed 4 bases at V and 3 bases at J, with 16 bases between. It was version v3.0 of the immunoSEQ assay that was run at survey level. Only in-frame clones appear in the TCRdb table, and some are missing; sequencing was by immunoSEQ multiplex PCR. The table shows 30,000 to 40,000 clones, with 85% to 95% occurring only once. Per individual, the PBMC samples numbered at least one pre-ART and at least two post-ART.

The TCR comes from a woman between 45 and 65 years old with HIV. This chain joins TRBV2 and TRBJ2-7; D may be TRBD1 (7 bases). This specimen was unsorted PBMCs, taken 4.1 years after starting antiretroviral therapy. CDR3 region: CASSASQGGYYEQYF. CDR3 sequence (DNA): TGTGCCAGCAGTGCCTCCCAGGGGGGCTACTACGAGCAGTACTTC.